These T cell receptor beta chains were read from a single sample in a study of Tregs in tolerant kidney transplant recipients. Generated by immunoSEQ multiplex PCR, the TCRdb table keeps only in-frame clones and is missing some. The table lists fewer than 60,000 clones, about 89% of them singletons, with 13% to 15% in the top ten. The input for sequencing was CD8+ T cells from blood (PBMCs), taken 24 months after the transplant. These receptors all come from a human patient who received a combined kidney and bone marrow transplant. Certain T cells may be donor cells from the graft. The CDR3 runs from the conserved cysteine through the conserved F or W. The order of the fields is V gene, J gene, clone size, D gene, CDR3 DNA, CDR3 protein. The D gene is left open where the match is weak. Not every row has a clone size; where given, it reads once, few, many or a size class.

V gene: TRBV30
J gene: TRBJ1-6
clone size: few
D gene: TRBD1
CDR3 DNA: TGTGCCTGGAGTGTAATGGACAGGGATAATTCACCCCTCCACTTT
CDR3 protein: CAWSVMDRDNSPLHF

V gene: TRBV5-6
J gene: TRBJ2-7
clone size: NA
D gene: NA
CDR3 DNA: TGTGCCAGCAGCTTCGTTTCCGGGGTCGCCTACGAGCAGTACTTC
CDR3 protein: CASSFVSGVAYEQYF

V gene: TRBV19
J gene: TRBJ1-5
clone size: once
D gene: TRBD1
CDR3 DNA: TGTGCCAGTAGTCTCGCTACAGGGGGCGCATGGCAGCCCCAGCATTTT
CDR3 protein: CASSLATGGAWQPQHF

V gene: TRBV5-4
J gene: TRBJ2-3
clone size: NA
D gene: TRBD2
CDR3 DNA: TGTGCCAGCAGCTCCAATAGCGGGGGAATCACAGATACGCAGTATTTT
CDR3 protein: CASSSNSGGITDTQYF

V gene: TRBV19
J gene: TRBJ2-3
clone size: NA
D gene: NA
CDR3 DNA: TGTGCCAGTAGTATAGAAAGCAGGGGAGCGCAGTATTTT
CDR3 protein: CASSIESRGAQYF

V gene: TRBV27
J gene: TRBJ2-7
clone size: NA
D gene: NA
CDR3 DNA: TGTGCCAGCAGCAGACTAAAGAGCTCCTACGAGCAGTACTTC
CDR3 protein: CASSRLKSSYEQYF

V gene: TRBV27
J gene: TRBJ1-4
clone size: NA
D gene: NA
CDR3 DNA: TGTGCCAGCAGTTTTGGTAGCACTAATGAAAAACTGTTTTTT
CDR3 protein: CASSFGSTNEKLFF

V gene: TRBV11-2
J gene: TRBJ1-2
clone size: NA
D gene: TRBD1
CDR3 DNA: TGTGCCAGCAGCTTCCCAGGACAGGGAGTTGGTAGCTACACCTTC
CDR3 protein: CASSFPGQGVGSYTF

V gene: TRBV10-2
J gene: TRBJ2-2
clone size: NA
D gene: NA
CDR3 DNA: TGCGCCAGTACCATAGACACCGGGGAGCTGTTTTTT
CDR3 protein: CASTIDTGELFF

V gene: TRBV5-6
J gene: TRBJ2-1
clone size: NA
D gene: NA
CDR3 DNA: TGTGCCGGCAGCTTGCAGACAGCAGGGCCCTACAATGAGCAGTTCTTC
CDR3 protein: CAGSLQTAGPYNEQFF

V gene: TRBV28
J gene: TRBJ2-3
clone size: NA
D gene: TRBD2
CDR3 DNA: TGTGCCAGCAGTTTACCGGGACTAGCGGGGATCGTTACGCAGTATTTT
CDR3 protein: CASSLPGLAGIVTQYF

V gene: TRBV27
J gene: TRBJ1-1
clone size: NA
D gene: NA
CDR3 DNA: TGTGCCAGCAGTGTCTCGGGGGGTTTGAACACTGAAGCTTTCTTT
CDR3 protein: CASSVSGGLNTEAFF

V gene: TRBV9
J gene: TRBJ2-7
clone size: NA
D gene: NA
CDR3 DNA: TGTGCCAGCAGCGTAGACGGCAGCGTCTACGAGCAGTACTTC
CDR3 protein: CASSVDGSVYEQYF

V gene: TRBV9
J gene: TRBJ2-2
clone size: NA
D gene: TRBD1
CDR3 DNA: TGTGCCAGCAGCCCGACAGGGAACCCCGGGGAGCTGTTTTTT
CDR3 protein: CASSPTGNPGELFF

V gene: TRBV7-2
J gene: TRBJ2-1
clone size: NA
D gene: NA
CDR3 DNA: TGTGCCAGCAGCTTATTCTCCCCGAGTGAGCAGTTCTTC
CDR3 protein: CASSLFSPSEQFF

V gene: TRBV9
J gene: TRBJ2-1
clone size: NA
D gene: NA
CDR3 DNA: TGTGCCAGCAGCGTAGATAGGGAGACGACCTACAATGAGCAGTTCTTC
CDR3 protein: CASSVDRETTYNEQFF

V gene: TRBV7-9
J gene: TRBJ2-7
clone size: NA
D gene: NA
CDR3 DNA: TGTGCCAGCAGCTTAGCGGCAGGCCAAGCCTACGAGCAGTACTTC
CDR3 protein: CASSLAAGQAYEQYF

V gene: TRBV7-6
J gene: TRBJ2-3
clone size: once
D gene: NA
CDR3 DNA: TGTGCCAGCAGCTTATTTAGCAGTTCTAGCACAGATACGCAGTATTTT
CDR3 protein: CASSLFSSSSTDTQYF

V gene: TRBV4-3
J gene: TRBJ2-5
clone size: NA
D gene: TRBD2
CDR3 DNA: TGCGCCAGCAGCCATGTAGTAGCGGGAGCAAGTGAGACCCAGTACTTC
CDR3 protein: CASSHVVAGASETQYF

V gene: TRBV4-1
J gene: TRBJ2-1
clone size: NA
D gene: NA
CDR3 DNA: TGCGCCAGCAGCCAAGTCCCAGGGTCAGAGCAGTTCTTC
CDR3 protein: CASSQVPGSEQFF

V gene: TRBV10-3
J gene: TRBJ2-1
clone size: NA
D gene: NA
CDR3 DNA: TGTGCCATCAGTGAGTCGGGCCCCTCCGTATACTACAATGAGCAGTTCTTC
CDR3 protein: CAISESGPSVYYNEQFF

V gene: TRBV4-1
J gene: TRBJ2-1
clone size: many
D gene: TRBD1
CDR3 DNA: TGCGCCAGCGGGACAGGCCGATACAATGAGCAGTTCTTC
CDR3 protein: CASGTGRYNEQFF

V gene: TRBV6-1
J gene: TRBJ2-1
clone size: NA
D gene: TRBD2
CDR3 DNA: TGTGCCAGCAGTATGGGACTAGCTTACAATGAGCAGTTCTTC
CDR3 protein: CASSMGLAYNEQFF

V gene: TRBV6-7
J gene: TRBJ2-7
clone size: NA
D gene: TRBD2
CDR3 DNA: TGTGCCAGCAGCCAAACAACTAGCGGGGGATTTTACGAGCAGTACTTC
CDR3 protein: CASSQTTSGGFYEQYF

V gene: TRBV5-8
J gene: TRBJ1-5
clone size: NA
D gene: NA
CDR3 DNA: TGTGCCGGCAGCGTGGACAGTACGAGCAATCAGCCCCAGCACTTT
CDR3 protein: CAGSVDSTSNQPQHF

V gene: TRBV10-3
J gene: TRBJ2-7
clone size: few
D gene: NA
CDR3 DNA: TGTGCCATCAGTGAAGCAGCAGGGGAGCAGTACTTC
CDR3 protein: CAISEAAGEQYF

V gene: TRBV6-1
J gene: TRBJ1-4
clone size: few
D gene: NA
CDR3 DNA: TGTGCCAGTGAATACAGGGATGCTAATGAAAAACTGTTTTTT
CDR3 protein: CASEYRDANEKLFF

V gene: TRBV6-6
J gene: TRBJ1-2
clone size: NA
D gene: NA
CDR3 DNA: TGTGCCAGCAGTTACGGTCCCGAGTATGGCTACACCTTC
CDR3 protein: CASSYGPEYGYTF

V gene: TRBV7-2
J gene: TRBJ2-1
clone size: few
D gene: TRBD2
CDR3 DNA: TGTGCCAGCAGCTTAGACGGGAGGCCATCCTACAATGAGCAGTTCTTC
CDR3 protein: CASSLDGRPSYNEQFF

V gene: TRBV6-6
J gene: TRBJ1-2
clone size: NA
D gene: NA
CDR3 DNA: TGTGCCAGCAGTTACTCGGCAGGCCCTAACTATGGCTACACCTTC
CDR3 protein: CASSYSAGPNYGYTF

V gene: TRBV5-1
J gene: TRBJ1-4
clone size: NA
D gene: NA
CDR3 DNA: TGCGCCAGCAGCTTGGTTGAGAATGAAAAACTGTTTTTT
CDR3 protein: CASSLVENEKLFF

V gene: TRBV9
J gene: TRBJ1-1
clone size: NA
D gene: NA
CDR3 DNA: TGTGCCAGCAGCGTAGGAAGGGGAGAAGCTTTCTTT
CDR3 protein: CASSVGRGEAFF

V gene: TRBV9
J gene: TRBJ1-5
clone size: NA
D gene: NA
CDR3 DNA: TGTGCCAGCAGCGTAGGGGGCTCCAATCAGCCCCAGCATTTT
CDR3 protein: CASSVGGSNQPQHF

V gene: TRBV19
J gene: TRBJ1-5
clone size: NA
D gene: NA
CDR3 DNA: TGTGCCAGTAGTATAGGTAGCGGGAGCTATAGCAATCAGCCCCAGCATTTT
CDR3 protein: CASSIGSGSYSNQPQHF

V gene: TRBV13
J gene: TRBJ2-3
clone size: once
D gene: TRBD2
CDR3 DNA: TGTGCCAGCAGCCTAGCGGGGAACACAGATACGCAGTATTTT
CDR3 protein: CASSLAGNTDTQYF

V gene: TRBV9
J gene: TRBJ2-3
clone size: NA
D gene: TRBD2
CDR3 DNA: TGTGCCAGCAGCGTAGCTAGCGGGGGGGCCCCAGATACGCAGTATTTT
CDR3 protein: CASSVASGGAPDTQYF

V gene: TRBV4-2
J gene: TRBJ2-7
clone size: NA
D gene: NA
CDR3 DNA: TGTGCCAGCAGCCAAGGGACCGAGGGGGGGAGCTCCTACGAGCAGTACTTC
CDR3 protein: CASSQGTEGGSSYEQYF

V gene: TRBV28
J gene: TRBJ2-2
clone size: NA
D gene: NA
CDR3 DNA: TGTGCCAGCAGTTTTAATGAGGGCGGGGAGCTGTTTTTT
CDR3 protein: CASSFNEGGELFF

V gene: TRBV19
J gene: TRBJ2-1
clone size: once
D gene: NA
CDR3 DNA: TGTGCCAGTAGAGGAGCGCCCTCCTACAATGAGCAGTTCTTC
CDR3 protein: CASRGAPSYNEQFF

V gene: TRBV6-5
J gene: TRBJ2-7
clone size: NA
D gene: TRBD1
CDR3 DNA: TGTGCCAGCAGCCCCGGGACAGAACTCTCCTACGAGCAGTACTTC
CDR3 protein: CASSPGTELSYEQYF

V gene: TRBV9
J gene: TRBJ1-2
clone size: NA
D gene: NA
CDR3 DNA: TGTGCCAGCAGAGACACAGGAGCTACTAACTATGGCTACACCTTC
CDR3 protein: CASRDTGATNYGYTF

V gene: TRBV7-9
J gene: TRBJ1-4
clone size: NA
D gene: NA
CDR3 DNA: TGTGCCAGCAGCTTAGCGAGCGGGGGGCGGAATGAAAAACTGTTTTTT
CDR3 protein: CASSLASGGRNEKLFF

V gene: TRBV5-3
J gene: TRBJ2-7
clone size: NA
D gene: TRBD2
CDR3 DNA: TGTGCCAGAAGACTTCCAGCGGGAGACTTGTACGAGCAGTACTTC
CDR3 protein: CARRLPAGDLYEQYF

V gene: TRBV6-6
J gene: TRBJ2-1
clone size: NA
D gene: NA
CDR3 DNA: TGTGCCAGCATAGGACCAGGGGACTCCTACAATGAGCAGTTCTTC
CDR3 protein: CASIGPGDSYNEQFF

V gene: TRBV6-4
J gene: TRBJ2-1
clone size: NA
D gene: NA
CDR3 DNA: TGTGCCAGCAGTGACTCGGGAGAGTACAATGAGCAGTTCTTC
CDR3 protein: CASSDSGEYNEQFF

V gene: TRBV4-3
J gene: TRBJ2-1
clone size: NA
D gene: TRBD2
CDR3 DNA: TGCGCCAGCAGCCCAGGGACTAGCGGGAACGAGCAGTTCTTC
CDR3 protein: CASSPGTSGNEQFF

V gene: TRBV4-1
J gene: TRBJ1-1
clone size: NA
D gene: NA
CDR3 DNA: TGCGCCAGCAGCCAAGGCAACGGTGAAGCTTTCTTT
CDR3 protein: CASSQGNGEAFF

V gene: TRBV19
J gene: TRBJ1-2
clone size: NA
D gene: TRBD1
CDR3 DNA: TGTGCCAGTAGTATAGTTTCGGGGACAGGGGGGGGCTACACCTTC
CDR3 protein: CASSIVSGTGGGYTF